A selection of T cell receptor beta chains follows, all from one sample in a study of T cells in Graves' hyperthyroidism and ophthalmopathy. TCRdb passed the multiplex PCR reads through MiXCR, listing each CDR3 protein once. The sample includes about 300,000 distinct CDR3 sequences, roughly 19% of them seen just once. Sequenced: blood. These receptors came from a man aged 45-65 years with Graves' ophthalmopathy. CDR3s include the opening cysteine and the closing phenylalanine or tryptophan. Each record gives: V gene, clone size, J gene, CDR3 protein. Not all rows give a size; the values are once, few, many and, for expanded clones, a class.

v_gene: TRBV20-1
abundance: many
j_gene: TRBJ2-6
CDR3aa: CSAGGPPGANVLTF

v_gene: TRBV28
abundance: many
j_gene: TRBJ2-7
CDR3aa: CASSVTGHGSYEQYF

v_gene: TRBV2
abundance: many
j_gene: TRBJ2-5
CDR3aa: CASSERTEETQYF

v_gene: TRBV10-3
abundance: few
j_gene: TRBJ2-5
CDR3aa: CAISAGRGAETQYF

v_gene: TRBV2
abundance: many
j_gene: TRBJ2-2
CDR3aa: CASTANTGELFF

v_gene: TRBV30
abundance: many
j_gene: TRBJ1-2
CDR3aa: CAWSVGTGGGYTF

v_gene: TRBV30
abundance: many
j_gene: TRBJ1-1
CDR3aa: CAWSLQWTEAFF

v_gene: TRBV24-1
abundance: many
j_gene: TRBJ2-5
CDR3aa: CATSDLSGRFYF

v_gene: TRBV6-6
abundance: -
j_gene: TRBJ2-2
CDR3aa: CASSYSSSGKGSGELFF

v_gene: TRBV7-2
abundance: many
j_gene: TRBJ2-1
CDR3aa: CASSPGRSIGNEQFF

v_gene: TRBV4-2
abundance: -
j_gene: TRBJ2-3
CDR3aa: CASSPLGAETDTQYF